Presented here are 22 T cell receptor beta chains from one specimen sequenced in a study of blood T cell repertoires in COVID-19. The table came from immunoSEQ multiplex PCR; TCRdb's copy has only in-frame clones and leaves some out. The table includes 200,000 to 300,000 clones, roughly nine tenths detected once. Sample: PBMCs or T cells enriched from blood (not recorded which). The receptors stem from a woman aged 18-30 years who had recovered from COVID-19.

The chain recombines TRBV28 with TRBJ1-3; a possible D gene is TRBD1 (6 bases). Trimming took off 6 bases at V and 0 bases at J, with 18 bases between the two ends. The germline V gene encodes CDR1 MDHEN and CDR2 SYDVKM. CDR3 length: 17 amino acids. The CDR3 sequence: CASSPGARRRSGNTIYF. The CDR3 DNA is TGTGCCAGCAGCCCAGGGGCGAGACGGCGCTCTGGAAACACCATATATTTT.

This clone was recorded once. The CDR3 nucleotides are TGTGCCAGCAGCGTAGGCTCTCAGGGGAGCTCTGGAAACACCATATATTTT. This encodes CASSVGSQGSSGNTIYF. The rearrangement uses TRBV9 and TRBJ1-3; D might be TRBD1 (6 bases). CDR3 size: 17 residues. Trimming stripped 0 bases from V and 0 bases from J, with 13 bases between. CDR1 is SGDLS and CDR2 is YYNGEE in the germline V gene. Based on the CDR3 plus reference TRBV9 and TRBJ1-3, the full variable domain is DSGVTQTPKHLITATGQRVTLRCSPRSGDLSVYWYQQSLDQGLQFLIQYYNGEERAKGNILERFSAQQFPDLHSELNLSSLELGDSALYFCASSVGSQGSSGNTIYFGEGSWLTVV.

The genes are TRBV7-8 and TRBJ2-4; 9 bases match TRBD1. The CDR3 length is 18 residues. J was trimmed by 3 bases and V by 1 base; bases with no gene match: 10. Germline lookup yields CDR1 SGHVS and CDR2 FQNEAQ. The CDR3 is CASSLVGTGILGKNIQYF. CDR3 DNA sequence: TGTGCCAGCAGCTTAGTCGGGACAGGGATATTAGGCAAAAACATTCAGTACTTC.

The count of this clone is one. This rearrangement joins TRBV30 to TRBJ1-6; D ambiguous. Trimming shortened V by 4 bases and J by 14 bases, and 18 bases separated the two germline ends. The CDR3 sequence is 13 residues long. Germline V gene data show CDR1 as GTSNPN and CDR2 as SVGIG (reference sequence). The CDR3 coding sequence is TGTGCCTGGATTAATCCGAGCCGCTTCACCCTCCACTTT. This translates into CAWINPSRFTLHF.

V usage is TRBV11-3 and J usage is TRBJ1-6, with D possibly matching TRBD1 (5 bases). Per the germline V gene, CDR1 is SGHNT and CDR2 is YENEEA. With 1 base removed from V and 8 bases from J, the gap between germline ends came to 9 bases. The CDR3 extends over 14 amino acids. The CDR3 nucleotides are TGTGCCAGCAGCTTAGCCAGGGCTGATTCACCCCTCCACTTT. This encodes CASSLARADSPLHF.

The chain is built from TRBV19 and TRBJ1-6; perhaps TRBD1 as D (6 bases). This CDR3 spans 15 amino acids. V was cut by 6 bases and J by 14 bases, with 23 bases left in between. Germline CDR1 and CDR2: LNHDA and SQIVND (reference sequence). The CDR3 coding sequence is TGTGCCAGTAGAAACGACAGGCGGGCAGCATTCTCCCTCCACTTT. It codes for CASRNDRRAAFSLHF. Supplemented by reference TRBV19 and TRBJ1-6, the full variable domain reads DGGITQSPKYLFRKEGQNVTLSCEQNLNHDAMYWYRQDPGQGLRLIYYSQIVNDFQKGDIAEGYSVSREKKESFPLTVTSAQKNPTAFYLCASRNDRRAAFSLHFGNGTRLTVT.

The chain uses TRBV30 and TRBJ1-1, with 9 bases that match TRBD1. CDR3 length: 14 residues. CDR1 GTSNPN and CDR2 SVGIG come from the germline V gene (reference sequence). V lost 1 base to trimming and J lost 4 bases; unmatched junction nucleotides: 4. The CDR3 DNA is TGTGCCTGGAGTGGGGGGACAGGGCGCACTGAAGCTTTCTTT. Its translation: CAWSGGTGRTEAFF.

The chain carries TRBV11-2 and TRBJ2-7, with a possible D match to TRBD1 (5 bases). Germline CDR1 is SGHAT and CDR2 is FQNNGV. V lost 6 bases and J 7 bases, leaving 22 bases between the germline ends. CDR3 size: 15 residues. Written as DNA, the CDR3 is TGTGCCAGCAGGGATCTAACAGGCCTACCCTTTGAGCAGTACTTC. Translating it yields CASRDLTGLPFEQYF.

This clone was observed a single time. The V and J genes are TRBV5-4 and TRBJ2-7, with 7 bases fitting TRBD2. The CDR3 totals 13 residues. V lost 1 base to trimming and J lost 5 bases; unmatched junction nucleotides: 3. Germline V lookup: CDR1 SGHNT, CDR2 YYREEE (reference sequence). The CDR3 loop reads CASSLWEGNEQYF. The CDR3 DNA reads TGTGCCAGCAGCTTGTGGGAGGGCAACGAGCAGTACTTC.

The chain uses TRBV7-6 and TRBJ2-7; 10 bases are shared with TRBD1. V was pared by 5 bases and J by 5 bases, with 9 bases of the junction left unmatched. The CDR3 has 15 amino acids. Germline lookup yields CDR1 SGHVS and CDR2 FNYEAQ. CDR3 nucleotide sequence: TGTGCCAGCAGCCCCCGTGGACAGGGGGGTGACGAGCAGTACTTC. Its translation is CASSPRGQGGDEQYF. Filled out from reference TRBV7-6 and TRBJ2-7, the complete variable domain reads GAGVSQSPRYKVTKRGQDVALRCDPISGHVSLYWYRQALGQGPEFLTYFNYEAQQDKSGLPNDRFSAERPEGSISTLTIQRTEQRDSAMYRCASSPRGQGGDEQYFGPGTRLTVT.

The chain employs TRBV6-5 and TRBJ1-5; the D is unclear. This CDR3 comprises 12 residues. CDR1 is MNHEY and CDR2 is SVGAGI in the germline V gene. Trimming removed 7 bases from V and 2 bases from J, with 6 bases in between. The CDR3 sequence is CASKRGNQPQHF. CDR3 nucleotides: TGTGCCAGCAAGAGGGGCAATCAGCCCCAGCATTTT.

V gene TRBV27 combines with J gene TRBJ1-2; D unclear. Germline V CDR1 and CDR2: MNHEY, SMNVEV (reference sequence). V lost 6 bases and J 1 base, leaving 12 bases between the germline ends. The CDR3 spans 14 residues. In DNA, the CDR3 is TGTGCCAGCAGACCCCGAGGTGGTAACTATGGCTACACCTTC. It is translated as CASRPRGGNYGYTF.

This rearrangement joins TRBV29-1 to TRBJ1-1; tentatively, D is TRBD1 (5 bases). V shed 1 base and J shed 3 bases, with 15 bases lying between them. Germline V gives CDR1 SQVTM, CDR2 ANQGSEA. The CDR3 has 15 amino acids. The CDR3 loop reads CSVEGAGGLDTEAFF. The CDR3 coding sequence is TGCAGCGTTGAAGGTGCTGGGGGGTTAGACACTGAAGCTTTCTTT.

The V gene is TRBV3-1 (or the pseudogene TRBV3-2), the J gene TRBJ2-2; tentatively, D is TRBD2 (6 bases). V lost 8 bases and J 4 bases, leaving 20 bases between the germline ends. This CDR3 contains 16 residues. CDR1 and CDR2 (germline): LGHDT, YNNKEL (reference sequence). The CDR3 here is CASGGAVRSGTGELFF. CDR3 bases: TGTGCCAGCGGAGGGGCGGTAAGGTCCGGCACCGGGGAGCTGTTTTTT.

This chain joins TRBV7-9 and TRBJ2-7; D may be TRBD2 (5 bases). This CDR3 is 12 amino acids long. V was pared by 5 bases and J by 1 base, with 6 bases between. Germline CDR1 and CDR2: SEHNR and FQNEAQ (reference sequence). CDR3 coding DNA: TGTGCCAGCAGCCCGGGGTCCTACGAGCAGTACTTC. Protein: CASSPGSYEQYF.

The V gene is TRBV25-1, the J gene TRBJ1-6, with D unresolved. Germline values: CDR1 MGHDK, CDR2 SYGVNS. This CDR3 spans 17 amino acids. Trimming left V 2 bases short and J 0 bases short, with 11 bases between. CDR3 DNA sequence: TGTGCCAGCAGTGAAGGCAGTGCCAGCTCCTATAATTCACCCCTCCACTTT. Its translation is CASSEGSASSYNSPLHF.

The chain uses TRBV18 and TRBJ1-1; 12 bases fit TRBD1. V gave up 3 bases and J gave up 0 bases; unmatched junction bases: 2. Looked up from germline, CDR1 is KGHSH and CDR2 is LQKENI. The CDR3 spans 16 residues. CDR3 residues: CASSPGTGGVNTEAFF. CDR3 bases: TGTGCCAGCTCACCTGGGACAGGGGGCGTGAACACTGAAGCTTTCTTT. The variable domain in full, completed from reference TRBV18 and TRBJ1-1, reads NAGVMQNPRHLVRRRGQEARLRCSPMKGHSHVYWYRQLPEEGLKFMVYLQKENIIDESGMPKERFSAEFPKEGPSILRIQQVVRGDSAAYFCASSPGTGGVNTEAFFGQGTRLTVV.

V is TRBV4-1 and J is TRBJ2-1; 11 bases are shared with TRBD2. Germline CDR1 is MGHRA and CDR2 is YSYEKL. The CDR3 is 15 residues long. After removal of 6 bases from V and 7 bases from J, the junction contained 8 bases not matched to a gene. This CDR3 is CASSILAGAWNEQFF. The DNA of the CDR3 is TGCGCCAGCAGTATACTAGCGGGAGCTTGGAATGAGCAGTTCTTC.

The CDR3 region is CASTLPRGLHYGYTF. As DNA, the CDR3 is TGTGCCAGCACTCTCCCCAGGGGATTGCACTATGGCTACACCTTC. The chain links TRBV28 to TRBJ1-2, with a possible D match to TRBD1 (6 bases). The germline V gene has CDR1 MDHEN and CDR2 SYDVKM. CDR3 length equals 15 residues. The germline V and J ends were trimmed by 7 bases and 3 bases, with 18 bases remaining between them.

The rearrangement links TRBV7-3 to TRBJ2-1; a weak D match, TRBD2 (6 bases). This CDR3 contains 17 residues. Trimming took off 0 bases at V and 2 bases at J, with 14 bases between the two ends. CDR1 SGHTA and CDR2 FQGTGA come from the germline V gene. CDR3 sequence: CASSLTGGVAAYNEQFF. The DNA for the CDR3 is TGTGCCAGCAGCTTAACGGGTGGAGTAGCGGCCTACAATGAGCAGTTCTTC. Full variable domain (remainder filled in from reference TRBV7-3 and TRBJ2-1): GAGVSQTPSNKVTEKGKYVELRCDPISGHTALYWYRQSLGQGPEFLIYFQGTGAADDSGLPNDRFFAVRPEGSVSTLKIQRTERGDSAVYLCASSLTGGVAAYNEQFFGPGTRLTVL.

The chain recombines TRBV6-6 with TRBJ2-1, with 9 bases identical to TRBD2. The CDR3 extends over 15 amino acids. The V gene end was trimmed by 6 bases and the J gene end by 2 bases; junction bases not matched to a gene: 5. CDR1 is MNHNY and CDR2 is SVGAGI in the germline V gene (reference sequence). The CDR3 reads CASSQLAGTYNEQFF. For the CDR3, the DNA is TGTGCCAGCAGCCAACTAGCGGGTACCTACAATGAGCAGTTCTTC.

V usage is TRBV4-3 and J usage is TRBJ2-4; D is unclear. Per the germline V gene, CDR1 is LGHNA and CDR2 is YSLEER. The CDR3 has 16 amino acids. V was pared by 0 bases and J by 0 bases, with 9 bases between. The CDR3 DNA sequence: TGCGCCAGCAGCCAAGATTGGGCCGTAGCCAAAAACATTCAGTACTTC. Residues: CASSQDWAVAKNIQYF.